One and the same sample provided the 32 T cell receptor beta chains below, sequenced in a study of Graves' ophthalmopathy and Graves' hyperthyroidism. The sequenced template was RNA, covering the TCR beta CDR3 region. First-round RT-PCR used HTBI primers; second-round multiplex PCR followed. TCRdb ran MiXCR on the multiplex PCR reads and lists one entry per CDR3 protein. The sample holds 400,000 to 450,000 distinct CDR3 sequences, more than 20% seen once. Sequenced: peripheral blood. These receptors were taken from a woman aged 18-29 years with stable Graves' hyperthyroidism.

A few counts support this clonotype. This chain links TRBV30 with TRBJ2-7, with D possibly matching TRBD1 (6 bases). Germline values: CDR1 GTSNPN, CDR2 SVGIG (reference sequence). The CDR3 sequence is 13 residues long. With 5 bases removed from V and 6 bases from J, the gap between germline ends came to 17 bases. The CDR3 reads CAWEPLQGSEQYF. The CDR3 nucleotides read TGTGCCTGGGAGCCTCTACAGGGTAGCGAGCAGTACTTC.

In this sample, this clonotype turned up many times. This rearrangement joins TRBV20-1 to TRBJ2-7, with 8 nucleotides matching TRBD2. The length of the CDR3 is 15 residues. The J segment lost 1 base and the V segment lost 6 bases, leaving 11 bases of the junction unmatched. Germline assignment: CDR1 DFQATT and CDR2 SNEGSKA (reference sequence). CDR3 DNA sequence: TGCAGTGCCTTAATACCGGGACTAGAATCCTACGAGCAGTACTTC. Its translation: CSALIPGLESYEQYF.

This clonotype was detected many times. J is TRBJ2-7 and V is TRBV27, with 9 bases fitting TRBD1. From germline, CDR1 is MNHEY and CDR2 SMNVEV (reference sequence). Losses at the gene ends were 5 bases for V and 2 bases for J; bases not matched to a gene: 4. CDR3 length: 14 residues. CDR3 DNA sequence: TGTGCCAGCAGTCATCGACAGGGGGCCTACGAGCAGTACTTC. Translated, it gives CASSHRQGAYEQYF.

The sample holds many counts of this clonotype. The chain employs TRBV20-1 and TRBJ2-5, with D perhaps TRBD2 (5 bases). Germline V gives CDR1 DFQATT, CDR2 SNEGSKA (reference sequence). The ends were cut back, 1 base at V and 3 bases at J, with 12 bases in the middle. The length of the CDR3 is 14 residues. CDR3 sequence: CSARVLGGKETQYF. DNA for the CDR3: TGCAGTGCTAGAGTTCTAGGAGGCAAAGAGACCCAGTACTTC.

The chain recombines TRBV28 with TRBJ2-2; 9 bases are shared with TRBD1. The CDR3 consists of 14 residues. Germline V CDR1 and CDR2: MDHEN, SYDVKM. The junction had 3 bases not matched to a gene; V was cut back by 7 bases and J by 3 bases. DNA of the CDR3: TGTGCCAGCAACAGGGGGCTGGACACCGGGGAGCTGTTTTTT. Residues: CASNRGLDTGELFF.

At least ten counts were recorded for this clonotype. The chain joins TRBV10-3 to TRBJ1-1; D is possibly TRBD1 (6 bases). CDR1 is ENHRY and CDR2 is SYGVKD in the germline V gene. Trimming took off 6 bases at V and 1 base at J, with 15 bases between the two ends. The CDR3 totals 15 residues. The DNA of the CDR3 is TGTGCCATCAGGGACTCGACAGGCTCGAACACTGAAGCTTTCTTT. Protein product: CAIRDSTGSNTEAFF.

The gene calls are TRBV12-3 or TRBV12-4 and TRBJ2-5, with D perhaps being TRBD1 or TRBD2 (6 bases each). Trimming left V 6 bases short and J 2 bases short, with 16 bases between. CDR3 size: 15 residues. The CDR3 spells CASRARGGWQETQYF. The CDR3 DNA sequence: TGTGCCAGCAGGGCCAGAGGGGGGTGGCAAGAGACCCAGTACTTC.

V is TRBV20-1 and J is TRBJ2-7, with 7 bases lining up with TRBD1. The CDR3 consists of 13 residues. The trim removed 5 bases at V and 2 bases at J, leaving 6 bases unmatched. The germline V gene has CDR1 DFQATT and CDR2 SNEGSKA (reference sequence). The CDR3 DNA reads TGCAGTGCTGCCTCGGACAGGACCTACGAGCAGTACTTC. Its protein is CSAASDRTYEQYF.

This clonotype was seen ten or more times. The gene calls are TRBV6-1 and TRBJ2-5, with 10 positions matching TRBD1. The CDR3 length is 16 residues. The germline V gene has CDR1 MNHNS and CDR2 SASEGT. V gave up 2 bases and J gave up 5 bases; unmatched junction bases: 8. CDR3 DNA sequence: TGTGCCAGCAGTGAAATTACGGGACAGGGGAAGGAGACCCAGTACTTC. Translating gives CASSEITGQGKETQYF.

This clonotype has at least ten counts. The chain uses TRBV7-9 and TRBJ1-1, with 8 bases lining up with TRBD1. This CDR3 has 15 amino acids. J lost 1 base, V lost 7 bases, and 8 bases had no gene match. The germline V gene encodes CDR1 SEHNR and CDR2 FQNEAQ (reference sequence). The CDR3 reads CASTYVDRGNTEAFF. The CDR3 DNA reads as TGTGCCAGCACCTACGTAGACAGGGGGAACACTGAAGCTTTCTTT.

This clonotype occurred many times. One end of the junction fails to match germline, which may point to a read error. The V and J genes are TRBV11-2 and TRBJ2-7; 12 bases agree with TRBD2. Germline CDR1 and CDR2: SGHAT and FQNNGV. The CDR3 is 17 residues long. CDR3 coding DNA: TGTGCCGGCAGCTCGTACCCTAGCGGGAGGGCTCTCTACGAGCAGTACTTC. Protein: CAGSSYPSGRALYEQYF.

This clonotype was seen repeatedly, ten times or more. V usage is TRBV14 and J usage is TRBJ1-5, with 7 bases that match TRBD1. This CDR3 comprises 12 residues. V dropped 6 bases and J dropped 11; count of bases not matched to a gene: 7. The germline V gene has CDR1 SGHDN and CDR2 FVKESK. The CDR3 DNA is TGTGCCAGCAGTCCCCACAGGGGTTCCCAGCATTTT. Its protein is CASSPHRGSQHF.

There are many counts of this clonotype. The rearrangement uses TRBV12-3 or TRBV12-4 and TRBJ2-7; TRBD1 or TRBD2 may be the D gene (5 bases each). The germline V and J ends were trimmed by 5 bases and 6 bases, with 17 bases remaining between them. CDR3 length equals 14 residues. CDR3 DNA: TGTGCCAGCAGTGTCCGGGACCTAATGCCCGAGCAGTACTTC. Amino acid sequence: CASSVRDLMPEQYF.

This clonotype appeared many times. The chain couples TRBV24-1 to TRBJ2-2; 10 bases agree with TRBD1. Germline CDR1 and CDR2: KGHDR and SFDVKD. The junction had 4 bases not matched to a gene; V was cut back by 10 bases and J by 3 bases. The CDR3 extends over 14 amino acids. The CDR3: CATSGQGHTGELFF. CDR3 DNA sequence: TGTGCCACTTCGGGACAGGGGCACACCGGGGAGCTGTTTTTT.

The V call is TRBV6-1, the J call TRBJ1-2, with D maybe TRBD1 (6 bases). The germline V and J ends were trimmed by 7 bases and 2 bases, with 11 bases remaining between them. This CDR3 contains 13 residues. Per germline, CDR1 MNHNS and CDR2 SASEGT. The CDR3 here is CASKRQANYGYTF. CDR3 DNA: TGTGCCAGCAAGCGACAGGCGAACTATGGCTACACCTTC.

This clonotype was counted at least ten times. J is TRBJ1-1 and V is TRBV6-2 or TRBV6-3; 7 bases map to TRBD1. Trimming took 6 bases from V and 7 from J; bases not matched to a gene: 11. CDR3 length equals 14 residues. CDR1 is MNHEY and CDR2 is SVGEGT in the germline V gene. The CDR3 region has the DNA TGTGCCAGCAGGCTATCCGGGACAGTTTTTGAAGCTTTCTTT. This gives the protein CASRLSGTVFEAFF.

At least ten counts were recorded for this clonotype. The rearrangement links TRBV15 to TRBJ1-2, with a possible D match to TRBD1 (5 bases). The CDR3 totals 16 residues. The V and J ends lost 1 base and 3 bases respectively, with 15 bases between them. Germline CDR1 reads LNHNV; CDR2 reads YYDKDF (reference sequence). The CDR3 protein is CATSRATPGGHYGYTF. The DNA for the CDR3 is TGTGCCACCAGCAGAGCCACACCCGGGGGACACTATGGCTACACCTTC.

This clonotype was seen many times. The junction and the germline gene differ at one end; a read error may be behind it. The V and J genes are TRBV6-2 or TRBV6-3 and TRBJ2-7; the match to TRBD2 covers 11 bases. CDR1 is MNHEY and CDR2 is SVGEGT in the germline V gene. This CDR3 region has 13 residues. CDR3 protein: CASSRLAGPYKDF. Written as DNA, the CDR3 is TGTGCCAGCAGTCGACTAGCGGGACCTTACAAAGACTTC.

This clonotype has more than one count but fewer than ten. V and J are TRBV5-1 and TRBJ1-2; D call uncertain. With 4 bases removed from V and 2 bases from J, the gap between germline ends came to 12 bases. The CDR3 runs to 14 residues. CDR1 is SGHRS and CDR2 is YFSETQ in the germline V gene. DNA of the CDR3: TGCGCCAGCAGCATGGAATGGGGAAACTATGGCTACACCTTC. It is translated as CASSMEWGNYGYTF.

This clonotype was seen at least ten times. The rearrangement uses TRBV15 and TRBJ1-1; TRBD1 might be the D (6 bases). Germline CDR1 reads LNHNV; CDR2 reads YYDKDF (reference sequence). The CDR3 contains 15 residues. V was shortened by 0 bases and J by 2 bases, with 10 bases between the two germline ends. The CDR3 sequence is CATSRDPQGNTEAFF. For the CDR3, the DNA is TGTGCCACCAGCAGAGATCCACAGGGTAACACTGAAGCTTTCTTT. The variable domain in full, completed from reference TRBV15 and TRBJ1-1, reads DAMVIQNPRYQVTQFGKPVTLSCSQTLNHNVMYWYQQKSSQAPKLLFHYYDKDFNNEADTPDNFQSRRPNTSFCFLDIRSPGLGDTAMYLCATSRDPQGNTEAFFGQGTRLTVV.

Of note for this clonotype: The junction differs from germline at one of its ends, possibly a read error. This chain uses TRBV20-1 with TRBJ2-5; D uncertain. Per the germline V gene, CDR1 is DFQATT and CDR2 is SNEGSKA (reference sequence). CDR3 length: 15 amino acids. CDR3 DNA sequence: TGCAGTGCTCTATCTCTATCAGCGTACCAAGAGACCCGGTACTTC. It codes for CSALSLSAYQETRYF.

Many counts were recorded for this clonotype. The V gene is TRBV6-1, the J gene TRBJ2-5, with a weak D call TRBD2 (6 bases). The germline V gene has CDR1 MNHNS and CDR2 SASEGT. The CDR3 is 15 amino acids. Trimming took 1 base from V and 0 from J, leaving 9 bases between them. DNA for the CDR3: TGTGCCAGCAGTGAAGTTCTAGCGAACCAAGAGACCCAGTACTTC. This translates into CASSEVLANQETQYF.

This clonotype was seen a handful of times. The genes are TRBV6-2 or TRBV6-3 and TRBJ2-2; D possibly corresponds to TRBD1 (5 bases). Germline V gene data show CDR1 as MNHEY and CDR2 as SVGEGT. The CDR3 has 14 amino acids. V lost 2 bases and J 4 bases, leaving 8 bases between the germline ends. This CDR3 reads CASSYRRGTGELFF. The CDR3 DNA sequence: TGTGCCAGCAGTTACCGAAGGGGCACCGGGGAGCTGTTTTTT.

This clonotype was found many times. The V call is TRBV27, the J call TRBJ1-6; D unclear. Between the trimmed V and J ends, which lost 7 bases and 6 bases, there was a span of 16 bases. The germline V gene encodes CDR1 MNHEY and CDR2 SMNVEV (reference sequence). The CDR3 length is 15 residues. CDR3 sequence: CASKQHNPFNSPLHF. CDR3 DNA sequence: TGTGCCAGCAAGCAGCATAACCCATTTAATTCACCCCTCCACTTT.

This clonotype was recorded many times. The chain links TRBV7-9 to TRBJ2-7; 7 positions agree with TRBD1. J was trimmed by 0 bases and V by 1 base; bases with no gene match: 3. Per germline, CDR1 SEHNR and CDR2 FQNEAQ (reference sequence). This CDR3 has 15 amino acids. The CDR3 DNA is TGTGCCAGCAGCTTAGGGACAGGACCCTCCTACGAGCAGTACTTC. It is translated as CASSLGTGPSYEQYF.

Only a few counts were recorded for this clonotype. This chain joins TRBV24-1 and TRBJ1-6, with D hard to call. CDR1 and CDR2 (germline): KGHDR, SFDVKD. The CDR3 has 12 residues. CDR3 nucleotide sequence: TGTGCGAACCGGGACTATAATTCACCCCTCCACTTT. It codes for CANRDYNSPLHF.

The sample holds many counts of this clonotype. The chain employs TRBV20-1 and TRBJ2-7, with 12 bases aligning to TRBD2. The ends lost 6 bases at V and 0 bases at J; junction bases unmatched: 9. This CDR3 has 16 amino acids. Germline assignment: CDR1 DFQATT and CDR2 SNEGSKA (reference sequence). CDR3 region: CSAEGLAGLPSYEQYF. DNA for the CDR3: TGCAGTGCAGAGGGACTAGCGGGTCTACCCTCCTACGAGCAGTACTTC.

This clonotype was observed at least ten times. The chain links TRBV11-1 to TRBJ1-1, with a possible D match to TRBD1 (5 bases). Germline CDR1 reads SGHAT; CDR2 reads FQDESV (reference sequence). Trimming shortened V by 3 bases and J by 0 bases, and 14 bases separated the two germline ends. The CDR3 has 16 residues. The CDR3 is CASSFWTRVMNTEAFF. The DNA of the CDR3 is TGTGCCAGCAGCTTTTGGACAAGAGTCATGAACACTGAAGCTTTCTTT.

The rearrangement links TRBV7-6 to TRBJ2-7; no definite D call. Germline loops: CDR1 SGHVS, CDR2 FNYEAQ. The V and J ends lost 5 bases and 2 bases respectively, with 13 bases between them. CDR3 length equals 14 residues. The CDR3 spells CASSSYSLPYEQYF. In nucleotides, the CDR3 is TGTGCCAGCAGCAGTTACTCGCTCCCCTACGAGCAGTACTTC. The variable domain in full, completed from reference TRBV7-6 and TRBJ2-7, reads GAGVSQSPRYKVTKRGQDVALRCDPISGHVSLYWYRQALGQGPEFLTYFNYEAQQDKSGLPNDRFSAERPEGSISTLTIQRTEQRDSAMYRCASSSYSLPYEQYFGPGTRLTVT.

Of note for this clonotype: In this CDR3 the conserved last residue, phenylalanine or tryptophan, is missing, so a read error is likely. No DNA is shown, since the ends of the CDR3 on it are uncertain; the CDR3 is the one TCRdb lists. V and J are TRBV6-5 and TRBJ1-1. Germline-derived CDR1 and CDR2 are MNHEY and SVGAGI. The CDR3 is 14 amino acids long, termini counted. The CDR3 sequence: CASSYERKNTEACL.

This clonotype was recorded at least ten times. CDR3 sequence (DNA): TGCGCCAGCAGCTTACGACAGGGTAGACTCTCGGACACTGAAGCTTTCTTT. Translation: CASSLRQGRLSDTEAFF. The chain combines TRBV5-1 with TRBJ1-1; 7 bases are a match to TRBD1. The germline CDR1 and CDR2 sequences are SGHRS and YFSETQ. This CDR3 has 17 residues. The V and J ends lost 2 bases and 3 bases, in that order; junction bases with no gene match: 13.

This clonotype was picked up many times. The chain combines TRBV15 with TRBJ2-1, with 11 bases aligning to TRBD2. The CDR3 extends over 15 amino acids. Germline trimming cut 4 bases from V and 5 bases from J; bases unmatched to any gene: 4. The V gene's germline CDR1 is LNHNV and CDR2 YYDKDF (reference sequence). The CDR3 sequence: CATSKGTSGNNEQFF. CDR3 coding DNA: TGTGCCACCAGCAAGGGGACTAGCGGAAACAATGAGCAGTTCTTC.